This T cell receptor beta chain emerged from a study of CD8 T cells in ankylosing spondylitis. This clonotype has only a few counts. The antigen is unknown. The trim removed 3 bases at V and 5 bases at J, leaving 6 bases unmatched. CDR3 size: 15 residues. CDR1 and CDR2 from the germline V gene are LNHDA and SQIVND (reference sequence). TCRdb itself ran the 5' RACE reads through MiXCR, one entry per CDR3 protein. The sample includes a few hundred thousand distinct CDR3 sequences, roughly a tenth of them seen just once. Study-wide findings and caveats: Seven to nine highly homologous variants formed a TCR beta motif that appeared characteristic of ankylosing spondylitis blood.

Source material: blood, either unsorted or a sorted T cell fraction (not recorded which). The clonotype comes from a male donor with ankylosing spondylitis or in good health (not recorded which). The chain has TRBV19 and TRBJ1-1; 10 bases are shared with TRBD1. The CDR3 sequence: CASSIDRGLRTEAFF. DNA for the CDR3: TGTGCCAGTAGTATTGACAGGGGGCTAAGGACTGAAGCTTTCTTT.